This TCR beta chain was obtained from a study of siplizumab effects on memory and regulatory T cells. Study-wide findings and caveats: Siplizumab led to significantly less abundant alloreactive sequences that could be traced back to unstimulated CD4+ memory cells. Proof of suppressive function in proliferating Tregs from siplizumab cultures was not established. Roughly 80-95% of proliferating CD4+ or CD8+ clones defied assignment to a naive or memory phenotype.

Sequenced by immunoSEQ multiplex PCR; TCRdb stores in-frame clones only, minus some. The data hold more than 60,000 clones, with just over 95% observed a single time. CDR3 length equals 12 residues. V shed 8 bases and J shed 3 bases, with 10 bases lying between them. The germline gives CDR1 SNHLY, CDR2 FYNNEI. Of note for this clone: Its antigen is unidentified.

Donor pairs, a few in total, had unstimulated naive, memory, effector memory and TEMRA subsets sequenced. The sample taken for sequencing was naive CD8+ T cells sorted from blood. The TCR originated in a human donor in good health. The chain uses TRBV2 and TRBJ2-5, with D uncertain. The CDR3 sequence is CASGDLEETQYF. The CDR3, as DNA: TGTGCCAGCGGCGACCTCGAAGAGACCCAGTACTTC.